The 28 T cell receptor beta chains in this list originate from one sample, sequenced in a study of cytomegalovirus exposure and HLA in healthy donors. Vbeta (60) and Jbeta (13) primers were used in the PCR. Profiled with immunoSEQ multiplex PCR; TCRdb holds only in-frame clones, not every one. The table shows 150,000 to 200,000 clones, with around three quarters occurring only once. The specimen sequenced was PBMCs. The receptors were sampled from a man aged 35-49 years in good health and CMV-seronegative.

The rearrangement uses TRBV7-9 and TRBJ1-1; a weak D match, TRBD1 (6 bases). V was shortened by 5 bases and J by 0 bases, with 16 bases between the two germline ends. The CDR3 spans 16 residues. Per the germline V gene, CDR1 is SEHNR and CDR2 is FQNEAQ (reference sequence). CDR3 region: CASSSSDSSMNTEAFF. CDR3 nucleotide sequence: TGTGCCAGCAGCAGCTCGGACAGTTCCATGAACACTGAAGCTTTCTTT.

The chain links TRBV7-7 to TRBJ2-1; D might be TRBD2 (7 bases). This CDR3 is built from 13 residues. Germline CDR1 is SSHAT and CDR2 is FNYEAQ (reference sequence). The V end lost 2 bases, the J end lost 10 bases, and 12 bases lay between the germline ends. The CDR3 here is CASSLWRGTEQFF. The CDR3 nucleotides are TGTGCCAGCAGCTTATGGCGGGGGACAGAGCAGTTCTTC.

V usage is TRBV7-9 and J usage is TRBJ1-5; 9 bases line up with TRBD1. CDR1 and CDR2 (germline): SEHNR, FQNEAQ (reference sequence). V lost 4 bases to trimming and J lost 0 bases; unmatched junction nucleotides: 4. The CDR3 loop spans 16 amino acids. CDR3 sequence: CASSSDRGSSNQPQHF. The CDR3 region has the DNA TGTGCCAGCAGCTCGGACAGGGGTTCTAGCAATCAGCCCCAGCATTTT.

The chain employs TRBV5-1 and TRBJ1-1, with a possible D match to TRBD1 (5 bases). Trimming cost V 6 bases and J 5 bases, with 17 bases left between them. The germline V gene encodes CDR1 SGHRS and CDR2 YFSETQ. There are 14 residues in the CDR3. The CDR3 region has the DNA TGCGCCAGCACCAAGGACACGGCCGAAACTGAAGCTTTCTTT. Translation: CASTKDTAETEAFF.

This clone occurred once. This sequence joins TRBV5-1 and TRBJ1-4; D is possibly TRBD1 (6 bases). This CDR3 comprises 13 residues. The germline gives CDR1 SGHRS, CDR2 YFSETQ. Deletions cut 10 bases from V and 0 bases from J, with 10 bases between. The DNA for the CDR3 is TGCGCCGGCAAGGGGGCAACTAATGAAAAACTGTTTTTT. Protein: CAGKGATNEKLFF.

The rearrangement uses TRBV6-6 and TRBJ1-3, with D perhaps matching TRBD1 (5 bases). Trimming left V 0 bases short and J 4 bases short, with 10 bases between. Germline V gene lookup returns CDR1 MNHNY and CDR2 SVGAGI (reference sequence). This CDR3 spans 15 amino acids. This chain's CDR3 is CASSYSPGRGNTIYF. The CDR3 region has the DNA TGTGCCAGCAGTTACTCGCCAGGGCGCGGAAACACCATATATTTT.

This clone was observed once. The V gene is TRBV14, the J gene TRBJ1-1, with D possibly being TRBD1 (6 bases). CDR1 and CDR2 (germline): SGHDN, FVKESK. The CDR3 has 15 amino acids. The V and J ends lost 7 bases and 4 bases respectively, with 19 bases between them. The CDR3 sequence: CASTSNLGGATEAFF. For the CDR3, the DNA is TGTGCCAGCACTTCTAATCTCGGGGGGGCCACTGAAGCTTTCTTT. Combining the CDR3 with reference TRBV14 and TRBJ1-1 gives the whole variable domain EAGVTQFPSHSVIEKGQTVTLRCDPISGHDNLYWYRRVMGKEIKFLLHFVKESKQDESGMPNNRFLAERTGGTYSTLKVQPAELEDSGVYFCASTSNLGGATEAFFGQGTRLTVV.

The chain is built from TRBV9 and TRBJ1-6; TRBD1 might be the D (6 bases). V was shortened by 4 bases and J by 10 bases, with 15 bases between the two germline ends. The germline V gene encodes CDR1 SGDLS and CDR2 YYNGEE. CDR3 length: 14 residues. The CDR3 protein is CASSPQGLRSPLHF. CDR3 bases: TGTGCCAGCAGCCCGCAGGGGTTGCGGTCACCCCTCCACTTT.

This clone showed up just once. The chain has TRBV6-4 and TRBJ2-3, with D maybe TRBD2 (6 bases). Germline V gives CDR1 MRHNA, CDR2 SNTAGT. Trimming removed 3 bases at V and 3 bases at J, with 10 bases between. The CDR3 has 14 amino acids. The CDR3 DNA reads TGTGCCAGCAGTGATCTCGGGGGTACAGATACGCAGTATTTT. Protein sequence: CASSDLGGTDTQYF.

The V call is TRBV27, the J call TRBJ1-2; 7 bases agree with TRBD1. The V gene end was trimmed by 9 bases and the J gene end by 7 bases; junction bases not matched to a gene: 14. Germline CDR1 MNHEY, CDR2 SMNVEV (reference sequence). This CDR3 is 14 amino acids long. CDR3 nucleotide sequence: TGTGCCAGTACCGACCTTATAGGGGGCGTTGGCTACACCTTC. Translation gives CASTDLIGGVGYTF.

The sample holds a few counts of this clone. The chain uses TRBV11-1 and TRBJ2-7, with D tentatively TRBD1 (5 bases). Germline V gene lookup returns CDR1 SGHAT and CDR2 FQDESV (reference sequence). This CDR3 has 14 residues. Deletions cut 3 bases from V and 3 bases from J, with 12 bases between. This CDR3 is CASSLSRANYEQYF. The CDR3 coding sequence is TGTGCCAGCAGCTTGTCCAGGGCTAACTACGAGCAGTACTTC.

This chain uses TRBV15 with TRBJ2-7, with D possibly matching TRBD2 (5 bases). This CDR3 comprises 13 residues. The germline gives CDR1 LNHNV, CDR2 YYDKDF (reference sequence). Trimming removed 6 bases from V and 4 bases from J, with 13 bases in between. The CDR3 sequence is CATRGGSSYEQYF. CDR3 nucleotides: TGTGCCACCAGAGGTGGGAGCAGTTACGAGCAGTACTTC. The full variable domain, rest sourced from reference TRBV15 and TRBJ2-7, is DAMVIQNPRYQVTQFGKPVTLSCSQTLNHNVMYWYQQKSSQAPKLLFHYYDKDFNNEADTPDNFQSRRPNTSFCFLDIRSPGLGDTAMYLCATRGGSSYEQYFGPGTRLTVT.

The chain carries TRBV5-1 and TRBJ2-7; D perhaps matches TRBD1 (6 bases). The CDR3 consists of 15 residues. CDR1 is SGHRS, CDR2 YFSETQ, per germline. Trimming took 0 bases from V and 0 from J, leaving 10 bases between them. CDR3 bases: TGCGCCAGCAGCTTGGGACAGGTGAGCTCCTACGAGCAGTACTTC. As protein: CASSLGQVSSYEQYF. Full variable domain (rest looked up from reference TRBV5-1 and TRBJ2-7): KAGVTQTPRYLIKTRGQQVTLSCSPISGHRSVSWYQQTPGQGLQFLFEYFSETQRNKGNFPGRFSGRQFSNSRSEMNVSTLELGDSALYLCASSLGQVSSYEQYFGPGTRLTVT.

The V call is TRBV20-1, the J call TRBJ2-7; D uncertain. Trimming took off 4 bases at V and 10 bases at J, with 14 bases between the two ends. The CDR3 sequence is 11 residues long. Germline V CDR1 and CDR2: DFQATT, SNEGSKA (reference sequence). The chain's CDR3 is CSAMLLQVQYF. The DNA for the CDR3 is TGCAGTGCTATGCTGCTTCAGGTCCAGTACTTC.

The chain uses TRBV2 and TRBJ2-2, with 10 bases that match TRBD1. The germline CDR1 and CDR2 sequences are SNHLY and FYNNEI. The CDR3 contains 15 residues. Trimming cost V 3 bases and J 6 bases; bases outside gene matches: 4. The CDR3 nucleotides read TGTGCCAGCAGTGATAGGGACAGGGGAGCCGGGGAGCTGTTTTTT. Its translation is CASSDRDRGAGELFF.

V is TRBV6-5 and J is TRBJ2-5, with a tentative D call TRBD1 (7 bases). Germline lookup yields CDR1 MNHEY and CDR2 SVGAGI. The CDR3 has 15 residues. Trimming pared 6 bases from V and 4 bases from J, leaving 18 bases between. DNA for the CDR3: TGTGCCAGCAGGAGGACAGGCCAGGGGGGAGAGACCCAGTACTTC. This sequence encodes CASRRTGQGGETQYF.

The V call is TRBV7-9, the J call TRBJ1-4; TRBD1 is a possible D gene (5 bases). Trimming pared 5 bases from V and 0 bases from J, leaving 16 bases between. CDR3 length: 17 residues. Germline lookup yields CDR1 SEHNR and CDR2 FQNEAQ (reference sequence). In DNA form, the CDR3 reads TGTGCCAGCAGCCTTCACCGGGGGACCTCAACTAATGAAAAACTGTTTTTT. Translation: CASSLHRGTSTNEKLFF.

This chain connects TRBV11-1 to TRBJ2-5; D ambiguous. The CDR3 totals 12 residues. The V and J ends lost 6 bases and 4 bases respectively, with 9 bases between them. CDR1 and CDR2 (germline): SGHAT, FQDESV (reference sequence). The CDR3 bases are TGTGCCAGCAGTCCACAGATAGAGACCCAGTACTTC. This codes for CASSPQIETQYF.

The rearrangement links TRBV5-4 to TRBJ2-1; 7 bases are shared with TRBD2. This CDR3 has 15 residues. Germline V gene sequence: CDR1 SGHNT, CDR2 YYREEE (reference sequence). The V gene end was trimmed by 3 bases and the J gene end by 2 bases; junction bases not matched to a gene: 5. CDR3 region: CASSSLLAAYNEQFF. The DNA of the CDR3 is TGTGCCAGCAGCTCCCTCCTAGCGGCCTACAATGAGCAGTTCTTC.

The chain employs TRBV2 and TRBJ2-6, with 11 bases identical to TRBD1. The germline CDR1 and CDR2 sequences are SNHLY and FYNNEI. V trimming: 5 bases; J trimming: 2 bases; junction bases outside the gene matches: 5. The CDR3 spans 17 residues. CDR3 DNA sequence: TGTGCCAGCAGTACCGGGACAGGGGGTGCTGGGGCCAACGTCCTGACTTTC. As protein: CASSTGTGGAGANVLTF.

This clone was detected only once. J is TRBJ2-3 and V is TRBV25-1; 7 bases line up with TRBD2. The V segment lost 3 bases and the J segment 5 bases; nucleotides outside the gene matches: 8. The CDR3 length is 15 residues. Germline CDR1 MGHDK, CDR2 SYGVNS. The CDR3 here is CASSDAGESRDTQYF. The CDR3 DNA follows: TGTGCCAGCAGTGACGCGGGAGAGTCTCGAGATACGCAGTATTTT.

This clone was counted between two and nine times. The genes are TRBV19 and TRBJ1-3; 8 bases align to TRBD1. There are 13 residues in the CDR3. J was trimmed by 8 bases and V by 5 bases; bases with no gene match: 5. Germline lookup yields CDR1 LNHDA and CDR2 SQIVND (reference sequence). The CDR3 sequence is CASSVQGEDTIYF. The CDR3 coding sequence is TGTGCCAGTAGTGTACAGGGGGAGGACACCATATATTTT. The variable domain in full, completed from reference TRBV19 and TRBJ1-3, reads DGGITQSPKYLFRKEGQNVTLSCEQNLNHDAMYWYRQDPGQGLRLIYYSQIVNDFQKGDIAEGYSVSREKKESFPLTVTSAQKNPTAFYLCASSVQGEDTIYFGEGSWLTVV.

This clone was detected only once. The chain employs TRBV7-2 and TRBJ1-2, with D possibly matching TRBD1 (5 bases). Germline V gene sequence: CDR1 SGHTA, CDR2 FQGNSA. With 3 bases removed from V and 5 bases from J, the gap between germline ends came to 16 bases. This CDR3 spans 15 amino acids. This CDR3 is CASSFLGQGQYGYTF. The CDR3 DNA reads TGTGCCAGCAGCTTCCTGGGCCAGGGTCAATATGGCTACACCTTC.

The chain is built from TRBV30 and TRBJ2-3, with 10 bases aligning to TRBD2. V was clipped by 8 bases and J by 5 bases; unmatched bases: 7. CDR3 length equals 13 residues. The germline V gene encodes CDR1 GTSNPN and CDR2 SVGIG (reference sequence). This CDR3 reads CAGSGRGVDTQYF. DNA for the CDR3: TGTGCCGGAAGCGGGAGGGGAGTAGATACGCAGTATTTT.

The CDR3, as DNA: TGTGCCAGCAGCTTAAAACTAGCGGTAAATGAGCAGTTCTTC. Its translation is CASSLKLAVNEQFF. The gene calls are TRBV7-6 and TRBJ2-1; 8 bases are a match to TRBD2. Germline CDR1 reads SGHVS; CDR2 reads FNYEAQ. The CDR3 sequence is 14 residues long. Trimming at V came to 2 bases and at J to 7 bases, leaving 4 bases not matched to a gene.

V and J are TRBV5-1 and TRBJ1-1; maybe TRBD1 (6 bases). Germline V CDR1 and CDR2: SGHRS, YFSETQ. The ends were cut back, 1 base at V and 3 bases at J, with 7 bases in the middle. The CDR3 is made up of 13 amino acids. CDR3 coding DNA: TGCGCCAGCAGCTTGAACAGGGACACTGAAGCTTTCTTT. Translated, it gives CASSLNRDTEAFF.

The V and J genes are TRBV7-2 and TRBJ2-7; 9 bases agree with TRBD2. Germline values: CDR1 SGHTA, CDR2 FQGNSA. CDR3 length: 15 residues. Losses at the gene ends were 5 bases for V and 3 bases for J; bases not matched to a gene: 8. CDR3 sequence (DNA): TGTGCCAGCAGCCAGGTAGCGGGAGCGCTCTACGAGCAGTACTTC. The encoded protein is CASSQVAGALYEQYF.

For the CDR3, the DNA is TGTGCCAGCCGGACAACCGAGGCTGAAGCTTTCTTT. Its protein product is CASRTTEAEAFF. The gene calls are TRBV6-6 and TRBJ1-1, with a tentative D call TRBD1 (5 bases). From germline, CDR1 is MNHNY and CDR2 SVGAGI (reference sequence). The CDR3 totals 12 residues. The V end was cut by 8 bases, the J end by 6 bases, with 13 bases between.